This T cell receptor beta chain was recorded in a study of blood T cell repertoires in COVID-19. Whole-study context: T cells, B-cell-depleted T cells, or PBMCs provided the cDNA or gDNA that served as material.

The data were produced by immunoSEQ multiplex PCR, yet TCRdb's version contains in-frame clones alone and is incomplete. Of fewer than 250,000 clones listed, 88% are singletons. The germline gives CDR1 SGDLS, CDR2 YYNGEE. CDR3 length: 15 residues. The J segment lost 4 bases and the V segment lost 3 bases, leaving 7 bases of the junction unmatched. Sequencing input: peripheral blood. This TCR was sampled from a woman in her sixties with acute or convalescent COVID-19. This sequence joins TRBV9 and TRBJ2-1; 7 bases align to TRBD1. CDR3 bases: TGTGCCAGCAGCGCCGACAGGGCCCCTTACAATGAGCAGTTCTTC. It specifies CASSADRAPYNEQFF.